The source of this T cell receptor beta chain is a study of blood T cell repertoires in COVID-19. Across the whole study: The origin of the acute and convalescent COVID-19 samples was the United States, Italy and Spain. T cells, B-cell-depleted T cells, or PBMCs supplied cDNA or gDNA.

Trimming took 0 bases from V and 1 from J; bases not matched to a gene: 6. Germline V CDR1 and CDR2: LNHDA, SQIVND (reference sequence). The CDR3 is made up of 18 amino acids. Authors' processing steps: Reference gene primer amplification yielded estimated nucleated cell counts. Libraries were prepared by immunoSEQ multiplex PCR; TCRdb keeps only in-frame clonotypes and omits some of them. The D gene and trimming were derived from the DNA, and the V and J assignments and clone size from that table. The sample holds 250,000 or so clones, approximately 81% seen once. This clone showed up just a few times.

The specimen was peripheral blood. This sequence was found in a man aged 55 to 70 with acute or convalescent COVID-19. The rearrangement joins TRBV19 to TRBJ2-4, with 10 bases identical to TRBD1. Here the CDR3 reads CASSIDIGTGVAKNIQYF. The DNA for the CDR3 is TGTGCCAGTAGTATAGATATTGGGACAGGGGTGGCCAAAAACATTCAGTACTTC.